This TCR beta chain came from a study of OX40 agonist ivuxolimab in advanced cancers. Generated by immunoSEQ multiplex PCR, the TCRdb table keeps only in-frame clones and is missing some. The table shows roughly 92,000 clones, with around 89% occurring only once. Germline lookup yields CDR1 SGHAT and CDR2 FQNNGV. Trimming removed 5 bases from V and 1 base from J, with 11 bases in between. The CDR3 totals 14 residues. Baseline was the first blood sampling point, followed by cycle 4 day 1 and cycle 7 day 1. This sample comprised CD4+ or CD8+ T cells sorted from blood, obtained in a trial of the OX40 agonist ivuxolimab. The chain links TRBV11-2 to TRBJ1-1, with D possibly TRBD1 on 5 matching bases. This sequence originates from an adult with an advanced solid tumor such as melanoma, head and neck, liver or kidney cancer. Here the CDR3 reads CASSTQGENTEAFF. The CDR3 DNA reads as TGTGCCAGCAGCACCCAAGGGGAGAACACTGAAGCTTTCTTT. The entire variable domain, with the rest obtained from reference TRBV11-2 and TRBJ1-1, is as follows: EAGVAQSPRYKIIEKRQSVAFWCNPISGHATLYWYQQILGQGPKLLIQFQNNGVVDDSQLPKDRFSAERLKGVDSTLKIQPAKLEDSAVYLCASSTQGENTEAFFGQGTRLTVV.